The 11 T cell receptor beta chains below were found in one sample sequenced in a study of T cell responses to AZD1222 COVID-19 vaccine. The data were produced by immunoSEQ multiplex PCR, yet TCRdb's version contains in-frame clones alone and is incomplete. This sample has 150,000 or so clones; 91% occur once, and the top ten carry about 4%. The specimen comprised peripheral blood, sampled 28 days after the second AZD1222 dose. Receptors originate from an adult who received the AZD1222 COVID-19 vaccine.

V is TRBV15 and J is TRBJ1-2; D remains ambiguous. Germline V gene data show CDR1 as LNHNV and CDR2 as YYDKDF (reference sequence). CDR3 length equals 12 residues. Trimming removed 6 bases from V and 8 bases from J, with 13 bases in between. This CDR3 is CATRTEPWGYTF. In DNA form, the CDR3 reads TGTGCCACCAGGACGGAGCCTTGGGGCTACACCTTC.

V gene TRBV15 combines with J gene TRBJ2-1; 13 bases are shared with TRBD2. The germline V gene has CDR1 LNHNV and CDR2 YYDKDF (reference sequence). Trimming removed 6 bases from V and 9 bases from J; junction bases left unmatched: 11. This CDR3 is 16 amino acids long. Here the CDR3 reads CATREGLAGFEGEQFF. The CDR3 coding sequence is TGTGCCACCAGAGAGGGACTAGCGGGGTTCGAAGGTGAGCAGTTCTTC.

The rearrangement links TRBV9 to TRBJ1-2; TRBD1 agrees at 7 bases. Germline V gene data show CDR1 as SGDLS and CDR2 as YYNGEE. The CDR3 totals 14 residues. After removal of 4 bases from V and 5 bases from J, the junction contained 8 bases not matched to a gene. DNA of the CDR3: TGTGCCAGCAGCAGTGGGACAGTCTCATATGGCTACACCTTC. This codes for CASSSGTVSYGYTF. Using reference TRBV9 and TRBJ1-2 for the parts outside the CDR3, the full variable domain is DSGVTQTPKHLITATGQRVTLRCSPRSGDLSVYWYQQSLDQGLQFLIQYYNGEERAKGNILERFSAQQFPDLHSELNLSSLELGDSALYFCASSSGTVSYGYTFGSGTRLTVV.

The chain recombines TRBV2 with TRBJ1-2; 10 bases map to TRBD1. This CDR3 is built from 17 residues. The V gene end was trimmed by 0 bases and the J gene end by 8 bases; junction bases not matched to a gene: 12. Germline V CDR1 and CDR2: SNHLY, FYNNEI. The CDR3 DNA sequence: TGTGCCAGCAGTGAAGCGGGGTCGACAGGGGGCGCTCGGGGCTACACCTTC. Encoded protein: CASSEAGSTGGARGYTF.

This sequence joins TRBV29-1 and TRBJ2-7; TRBD2 aligns across 10 bases. J gave up 4 bases and V 6 bases, and 6 bases lay outside the gene matches. CDR3 length equals 13 residues. Per germline, CDR1 SQVTM and CDR2 ANQGSEA. The CDR3 DNA sequence: TGCAGCGTGGGAGGACTAGCGGATTACGAGCAGTACTTC. This sequence encodes CSVGGLADYEQYF.

The gene calls are TRBV4-3 and TRBJ2-2; a weak D match, TRBD2 (6 bases). This CDR3 region has 16 residues. Germline V gene data show CDR1 as LGHNA and CDR2 as YSLEER. Trimming stripped 3 bases from V and 4 bases from J, with 15 bases between. CDR3 nucleotides: TGCGCCAGCAGCCAGGAGGGACTGCCGGGCACCGGGGAGCTGTTTTTT. Translation gives CASSQEGLPGTGELFF.

This clone was observed once. This chain links TRBV25-1 with TRBJ1-5; D gene unclear. This CDR3 contains 13 residues. The V gene's germline CDR1 is MGHDK and CDR2 SYGVNS. With 9 bases removed from V and 3 bases from J, the gap between germline ends came to 12 bases. CDR3 nucleotide sequence: TGTGCCAGTTCTCGGGGTACCAATCAGCCCCAGCATTTT. This gives the protein CASSRGTNQPQHF.

The chain couples TRBV3-1 (or the pseudogene TRBV3-2) to TRBJ2-7; 8 nucleotides line up with TRBD2. Germline values: CDR1 LGHDT, CDR2 YNNKEL (reference sequence). The CDR3 length is 14 residues. After removal of 4 bases from V and 6 bases from J, the junction contained 8 bases not matched to a gene. The CDR3 spells CASSLGGGRGEQYF. CDR3 DNA: TGTGCCAGCAGCCTCGGGGGGGGGCGTGGCGAGCAGTACTTC.

The chain's CDR3 is CASSQVARRGNYEQYF. CDR3 bases: TGTGCCAGCAGCCAAGTTGCCAGAAGAGGGAACTACGAGCAGTACTTC. The rearrangement links TRBV3-1 (or the pseudogene TRBV3-2) to TRBJ2-7; D is possibly TRBD2 (5 bases). Germline V gene sequence: CDR1 LGHDT, CDR2 YNNKEL (reference sequence). V gave up 1 base and J gave up 3 bases, with 16 bases separating them. The CDR3 covers 16 residues.

The chain's CDR3 is CASSSDRPNTGELFF. CDR3 bases: TGTGCCAGCAGTTCGGACAGACCGAACACCGGGGAGCTGTTTTTT. The rearrangement uses TRBV2 and TRBJ2-2; possible D gene TRBD1, 6 bases. V was shortened by 5 bases and J by 0 bases, with 10 bases between the two germline ends. CDR1 SNHLY and CDR2 FYNNEI come from the germline V gene. CDR3 length equals 15 residues. Full variable domain (remainder filled in from reference TRBV2 and TRBJ2-2): EPEVTQTPSHQVTQMGQEVILRCVPISNHLYFYWYRQILGQKVEFLVSFYNNEISEKSEIFDDQFSVERPDGSNFTLKIRSTKLEDSAMYFCASSSDRPNTGELFFGEGSRLTVL.

The chain uses TRBV3-1 (or the pseudogene TRBV3-2) and TRBJ1-2, with 8 bases aligning to TRBD1. CDR1 and CDR2 from the germline V gene are LGHDT and YNNKEL (reference sequence). Losses at the gene ends were 4 bases for V and 4 bases for J; bases not matched to a gene: 8. The CDR3 consists of 15 residues. The chain's CDR3 is CASSRLQGGGYGYTF. CDR3 bases: TGTGCCAGCAGCCGACTACAGGGGGGTGGCTATGGCTACACCTTC.